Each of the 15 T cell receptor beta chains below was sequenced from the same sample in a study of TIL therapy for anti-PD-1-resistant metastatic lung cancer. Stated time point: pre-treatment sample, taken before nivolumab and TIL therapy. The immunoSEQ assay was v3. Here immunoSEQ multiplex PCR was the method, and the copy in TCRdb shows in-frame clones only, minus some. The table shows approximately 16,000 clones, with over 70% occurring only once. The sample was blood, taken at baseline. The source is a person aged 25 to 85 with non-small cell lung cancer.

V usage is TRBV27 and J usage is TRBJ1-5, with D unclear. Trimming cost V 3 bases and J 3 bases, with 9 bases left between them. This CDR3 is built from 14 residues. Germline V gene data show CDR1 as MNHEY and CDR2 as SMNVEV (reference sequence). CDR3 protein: CASSLNSYNQPQHF. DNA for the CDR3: TGTGCCAGCAGTTTGAACAGCTACAATCAGCCCCAGCATTTT.

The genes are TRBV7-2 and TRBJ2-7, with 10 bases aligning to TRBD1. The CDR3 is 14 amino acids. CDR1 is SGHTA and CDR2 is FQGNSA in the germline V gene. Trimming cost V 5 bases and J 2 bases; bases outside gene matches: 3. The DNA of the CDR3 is TGTGCCAGCAGCCGGACAGGGGGTCCCTACGAGCAGTACTTC. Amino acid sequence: CASSRTGGPYEQYF.

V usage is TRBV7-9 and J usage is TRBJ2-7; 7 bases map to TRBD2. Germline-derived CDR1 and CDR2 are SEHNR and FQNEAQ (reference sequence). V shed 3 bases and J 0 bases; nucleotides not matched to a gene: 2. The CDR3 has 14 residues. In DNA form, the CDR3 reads TGTGCCAGCAGCTTTGGCGGGAGCTCCTACGAGCAGTACTTC. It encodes CASSFGGSSYEQYF.

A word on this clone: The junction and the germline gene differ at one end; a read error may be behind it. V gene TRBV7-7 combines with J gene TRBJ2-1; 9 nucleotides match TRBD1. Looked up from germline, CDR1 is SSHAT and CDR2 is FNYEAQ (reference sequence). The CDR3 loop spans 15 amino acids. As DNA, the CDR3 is TGTGCTAGCAGCGTCACCGGACAGGGGAACAATGAGCAGTTCTTC. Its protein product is CASSVTGQGNNEQFF.

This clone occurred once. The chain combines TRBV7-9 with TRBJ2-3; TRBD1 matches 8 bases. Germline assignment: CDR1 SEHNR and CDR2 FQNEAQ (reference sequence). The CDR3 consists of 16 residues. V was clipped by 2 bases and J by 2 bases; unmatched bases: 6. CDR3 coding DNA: TGTGCCAGCAGCTTATTAAGGACAGGGCCCACAGATACGCAGTATTTT. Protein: CASSLLRTGPTDTQYF.

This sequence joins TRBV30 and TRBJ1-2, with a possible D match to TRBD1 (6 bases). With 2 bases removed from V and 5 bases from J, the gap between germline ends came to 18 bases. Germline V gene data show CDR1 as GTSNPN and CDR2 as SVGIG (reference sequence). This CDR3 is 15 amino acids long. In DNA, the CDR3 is TGTGCCTGGAGTTTGGGGCAGGGGCAACAATATGGCTACACCTTC. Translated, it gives CAWSLGQGQQYGYTF.

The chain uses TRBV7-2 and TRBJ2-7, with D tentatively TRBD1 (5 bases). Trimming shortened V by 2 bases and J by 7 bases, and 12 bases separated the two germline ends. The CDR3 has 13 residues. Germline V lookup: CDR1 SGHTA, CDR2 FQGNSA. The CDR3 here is CASSLTGPWEQYF. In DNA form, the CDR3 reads TGTGCCAGCAGCTTAACAGGTCCATGGGAGCAGTACTTC.

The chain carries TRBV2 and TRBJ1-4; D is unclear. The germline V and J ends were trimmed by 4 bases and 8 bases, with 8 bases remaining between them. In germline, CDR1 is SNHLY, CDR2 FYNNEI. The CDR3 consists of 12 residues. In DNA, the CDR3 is TGTGCCAGCAGTGGGGAGAGAGAAAAACTGTTTTTT. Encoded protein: CASSGEREKLFF.

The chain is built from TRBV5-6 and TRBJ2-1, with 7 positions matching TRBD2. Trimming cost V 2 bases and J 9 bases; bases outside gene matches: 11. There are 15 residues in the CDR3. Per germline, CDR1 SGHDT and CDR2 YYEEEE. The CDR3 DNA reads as TGTGCCAGCAGCTTCCGGGACCCGGGGAGGGGTGAGCAGTTCTTC. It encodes CASSFRDPGRGEQFF.

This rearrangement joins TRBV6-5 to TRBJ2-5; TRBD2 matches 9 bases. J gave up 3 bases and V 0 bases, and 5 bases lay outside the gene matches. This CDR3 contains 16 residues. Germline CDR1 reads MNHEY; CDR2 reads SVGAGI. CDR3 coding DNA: TGTGCCAGCAGTTACTCGAGCCTAGCGGGAAAAGAGACCCAGTACTTC. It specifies CASSYSSLAGKETQYF.

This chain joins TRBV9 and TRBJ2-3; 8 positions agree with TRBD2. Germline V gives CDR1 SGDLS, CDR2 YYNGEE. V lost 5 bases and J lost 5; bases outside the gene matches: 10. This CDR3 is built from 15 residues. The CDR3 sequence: CASSSTGGYVDTQYF. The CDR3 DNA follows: TGTGCCAGCAGTTCGACGGGGGGGTATGTAGATACGCAGTATTTT.

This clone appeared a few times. This CDR3 reads CASSQESPASGANVLTF. The CDR3 nucleotides read TGTGCCAGCAGCCAAGAATCCCCAGCCTCTGGGGCCAACGTCCTGACTTTC. The chain has TRBV14 and TRBJ2-6; D unclear. CDR3 size: 17 residues. V lost 0 bases and J lost 0, with 9 bases in between. Germline values: CDR1 SGHDN, CDR2 FVKESK.

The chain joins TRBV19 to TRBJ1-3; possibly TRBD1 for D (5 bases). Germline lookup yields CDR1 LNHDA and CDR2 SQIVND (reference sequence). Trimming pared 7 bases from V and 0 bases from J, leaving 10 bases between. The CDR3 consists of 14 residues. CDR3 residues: CASTRGGSGNTIYF. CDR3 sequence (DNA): TGTGCCAGTACGCGGGGCGGCTCTGGAAACACCATATATTTT. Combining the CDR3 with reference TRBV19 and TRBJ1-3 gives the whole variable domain DGGITQSPKYLFRKEGQNVTLSCEQNLNHDAMYWYRQDPGQGLRLIYYSQIVNDFQKGDIAEGYSVSREKKESFPLTVTSAQKNPTAFYLCASTRGGSGNTIYFGEGSWLTVV.

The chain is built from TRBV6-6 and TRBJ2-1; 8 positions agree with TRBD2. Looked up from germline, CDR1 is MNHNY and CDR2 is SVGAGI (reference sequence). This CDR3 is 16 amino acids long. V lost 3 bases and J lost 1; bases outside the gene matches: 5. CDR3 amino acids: CASSYSGTSSYNEQFF. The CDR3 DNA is TGTGCCAGCAGTTATAGCGGGACTAGTTCCTACAATGAGCAGTTCTTC.

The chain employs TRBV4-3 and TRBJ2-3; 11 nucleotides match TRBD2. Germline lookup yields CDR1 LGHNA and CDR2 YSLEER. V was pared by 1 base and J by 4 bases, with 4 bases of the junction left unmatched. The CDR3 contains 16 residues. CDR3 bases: TGCGCCAGCAGCCAAGTTTTTAGCGGGGGGGCAGATACGCAGTATTTT. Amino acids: CASSQVFSGGADTQYF.